The present TCR beta chain was sequenced within a study of shared clonotypes between healthy human individuals. Study observations and caveats: As a rule, naive subsets had a larger estimated richness than memory subsets. The low donor count limited represented genetic and exposure-history diversity.

Concerning this clone: Its antigen is not known.

Profiled with immunoSEQ multiplex PCR; TCRdb holds only in-frame clones, not every one. The data contain fewer than 2.5 million clones, roughly 93% of them singletons. This receptor was identified in a young man in good health. Some clones in this sample may be carry-over from other donors' samples. Sequencing was performed on naive CD4+ T cells from PBMCs. Subset here: CD45RA+ positively selected.

The CDR3 here is CASSQGRASYNEQFF. In nucleotides, the CDR3 is TGTGCCAGCAGCCAAGGGCGGGCATCCTACAATGAGCAGTTCTTC. The rearrangement links TRBV14 to TRBJ2-1, with D maybe TRBD2 (5 bases). Germline V gene sequence: CDR1 SGHDN, CDR2 FVKESK. The CDR3 totals 15 residues. The V and J ends lost 1 base and 1 base respectively, with 8 bases between them. Looking up the rest from reference TRBV14 and TRBJ2-1 gives the full variable domain: EAGVTQFPSHSVIEKGQTVTLRCDPISGHDNLYWYRRVMGKEIKFLLHFVKESKQDESGMPNNRFLAERTGGTYSTLKVQPAELEDSGVYFCASSQGRASYNEQFFGPGTRLTVL.